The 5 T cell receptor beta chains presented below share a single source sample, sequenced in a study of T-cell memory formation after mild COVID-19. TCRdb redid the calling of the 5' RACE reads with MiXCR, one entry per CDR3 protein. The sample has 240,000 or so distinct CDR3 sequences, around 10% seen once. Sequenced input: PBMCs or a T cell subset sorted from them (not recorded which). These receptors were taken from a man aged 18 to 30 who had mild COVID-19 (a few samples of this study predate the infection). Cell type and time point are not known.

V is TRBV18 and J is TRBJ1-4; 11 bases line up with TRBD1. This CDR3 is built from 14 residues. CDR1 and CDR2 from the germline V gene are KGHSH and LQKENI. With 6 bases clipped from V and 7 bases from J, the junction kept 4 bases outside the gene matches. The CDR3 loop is CASSEGQGAEKLFF. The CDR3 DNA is TGTGCCAGCTCGGAAGGACAGGGGGCTGAAAAACTGTTTTTT.

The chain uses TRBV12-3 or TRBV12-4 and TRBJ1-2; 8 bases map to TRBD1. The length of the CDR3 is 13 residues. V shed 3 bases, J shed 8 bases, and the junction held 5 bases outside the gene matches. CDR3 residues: CASSLDRDEGYTF. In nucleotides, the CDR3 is TGTGCCAGCAGTTTGGACAGGGACGAGGGCTACACCTTC.

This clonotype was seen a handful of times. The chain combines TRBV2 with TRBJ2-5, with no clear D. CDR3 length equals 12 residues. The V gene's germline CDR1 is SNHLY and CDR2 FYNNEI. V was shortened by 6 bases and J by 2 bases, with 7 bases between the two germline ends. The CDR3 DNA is TGTGCCAGCAGGGCGGATCAAGAGACCCAGTACTTC. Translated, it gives CASRADQETQYF.

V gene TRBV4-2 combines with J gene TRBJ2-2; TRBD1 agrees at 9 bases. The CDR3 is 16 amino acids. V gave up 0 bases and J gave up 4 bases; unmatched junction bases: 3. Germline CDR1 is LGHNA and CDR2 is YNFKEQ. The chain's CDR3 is CASSQDWTGATGELFF. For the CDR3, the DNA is TGTGCCAGCAGCCAAGATTGGACAGGGGCCACCGGGGAGCTGTTTTTT.

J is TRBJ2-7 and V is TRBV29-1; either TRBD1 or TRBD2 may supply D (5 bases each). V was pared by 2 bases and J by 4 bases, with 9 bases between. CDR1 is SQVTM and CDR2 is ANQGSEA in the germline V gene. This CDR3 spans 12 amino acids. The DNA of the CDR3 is TGCAGCGTTGAATGGGGGAAGTACGAGCAGTACTTC. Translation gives CSVEWGKYEQYF.